This T cell receptor beta chain originates from a study of radiotherapy plus CTLA-4 blockade in lung cancer. Overall study: Objective response rate was 18%; disease control rate, under 35%. Study-level points and caveats: Radiotherapy was combined with ipilimumab, and tumor-derived TCR clones then expanded in blood.

In the case of this clone: What it binds is not known.

Assay: immunoSEQ multiplex PCR; the TCRdb copy retains only in-frame clones and omits some. The table lists about 59,000 clones, more than 70% of them singletons, with approximately 2.8% in the top ten. Per the germline V gene, CDR1 is WNHNN and CDR2 is SYGVQD (reference sequence). Trimming removed 8 bases from V and 13 bases from J; junction bases left unmatched: 24. The CDR3 is 17 residues long. The rearrangement joins TRBV10-1 to TRBJ1-4; TRBD1 matches at 8 bases. This receptor was obtained from a human donor with non-small cell lung cancer who had a complete response to radiotherapy plus ipilimumab. This specimen was peripheral blood, taken from a patient treated with radiotherapy plus ipilimumab. The CDR3 coding sequence is TGCGCCAGCCCTCTTCCCCCGGGGACAGGTCACAGAAGGCGACTGTTTTTT. It encodes CASPLPPGTGHRRRLFF.